Following are 14 T cell receptor beta chains from one sample sequenced in a study of blood T cells in healthy people across ages. Then a second PCR, running about 6 to 12 cycles, was carried out with a sample-barcoded 5' primer and a J-beta primer mix. From the 5' RACE reads, TCRdb called clonotypes with MiXCR, one entry per CDR3 protein. The sample includes about 800,000 distinct CDR3 sequences, roughly 64% of them seen just once. Sequencing input: blood. All receptors derive from a man aged 25 to 40 in good health.

The chain employs TRBV7-2 and TRBJ2-3; D unclear. Germline CDR1 reads SGHTA; CDR2 reads FQGNSA. V gave up 0 bases and J gave up 0 bases, with 7 bases separating them. The CDR3 covers 15 residues. The CDR3 is CASSLAGSSTDTQYF. In DNA, the CDR3 is TGTGCCAGCAGCTTAGCGGGTTCGAGCACAGATACGCAGTATTTT.

This clonotype was picked up a small number of times. The chain uses TRBV6-1 and TRBJ2-6; D unclear. There are 16 residues in the CDR3. Per germline, CDR1 MNHNS and CDR2 SASEGT. The ends were cut back, 1 base at V and 0 bases at J, with 7 bases in the middle. CDR3 nucleotides: TGTGCCAGCAGTGAAGGGATAAACTCTGGGGCCAACGTCCTGACTTTC. It encodes CASSEGINSGANVLTF.

CDR3 DNA sequence: TGTGCCAGCAGGGGAGCAAGCGGGAGTATCGGGGATACGCAGTATTTT. Its translation is CASRGASGSIGDTQYF. The gene calls are TRBV4-2 and TRBJ2-3, with 8 bases that match TRBD2. Trimming removed 6 bases from V and 6 bases from J; junction bases left unmatched: 14. The CDR3 runs 16 residues. The germline V gene encodes CDR1 LGHNA and CDR2 YNFKEQ.

The chain joins TRBV3-1 to TRBJ2-1; D perhaps matches TRBD2 (6 bases). This CDR3 comprises 16 residues. The germline V and J ends were trimmed by 4 bases and 0 bases, with 13 bases remaining between them. Germline V gene lookup returns CDR1 LGHDT and CDR2 YNNKEL (reference sequence). In nucleotides, the CDR3 is TGTGCCAGCAGCCGGAGGGGTGGGGCCTCCTACAATGAGCAGTTCTTC. Translation gives CASSRRGGASYNEQFF.

This clonotype was seen repeatedly, ten times or more. The chain uses TRBV11-1 and TRBJ2-5, with unresolved D. The germline V gene has CDR1 SGHAT and CDR2 FQDESV (reference sequence). The CDR3 length is 13 residues. The V and J ends lost 7 bases and 2 bases respectively, with 11 bases between them. CDR3 in amino acids: CASKKDRQETQYF. In nucleotides, the CDR3 is TGTGCCAGCAAAAAAGATCGGCAAGAGACCCAGTACTTC.

Written as DNA, the CDR3 is TGTGCCAGCAGCCTGGGACCGGCCGCCTACAATGAGCAGTTCTTC. It is translated as CASSLGPAAYNEQFF. The rearrangement uses TRBV7-6 and TRBJ2-1; the D call may be TRBD1 or TRBD2 (5 bases each). The CDR3 has 15 amino acids. Trimming shortened V by 5 bases and J by 2 bases, and 13 bases separated the two germline ends. Germline V CDR1 and CDR2: SGHVS, FNYEAQ.

V gene TRBV29-1 combines with J gene TRBJ1-5, with 7 nucleotides matching TRBD1. Germline V gene data show CDR1 as SQVTM and CDR2 as ANQGSEA. V was pared by 7 bases and J by 6 bases, with 9 bases of the junction left unmatched. The CDR3 covers 13 residues. The CDR3: CSAAGQSGQPQHF. As DNA, the CDR3 is TGCAGCGCTGCGGGACAGTCTGGTCAGCCCCAGCATTTT.

V gene TRBV27 combines with J gene TRBJ2-7, with unresolved D. This CDR3 contains 13 residues. Germline V gene lookup returns CDR1 MNHEY and CDR2 SMNVEV (reference sequence). Trimming took off 0 bases at V and 7 bases at J, with 10 bases between the two ends. The CDR3, as DNA: TGTGCCAGCAGTTTATCATTGGAGACTGAGCAGTACTTC. This codes for CASSLSLETEQYF.

As to this clonotype: This could be a read error, since a much larger clone is one nucleotide away. The chain uses TRBV29-1 and TRBJ2-1, with a weak D call TRBD1 (6 bases). The V gene's germline CDR1 is SQVTM and CDR2 ANQGSEA. V gave up 6 bases and J gave up 12 bases, with 21 bases separating them. This CDR3 has 13 amino acids. This CDR3 reads CSVLNPTGYGQFF. CDR3 in DNA: TGCAGCGTCTTGAATCCTACAGGGTATGGGCAGTTCTTC.

This clonotype was found a few times. The chain carries TRBV20-1 and TRBJ2-3, with 11 nucleotides matching TRBD2. This CDR3 contains 15 residues. V trimming: 6 bases; J trimming: 2 bases; junction bases outside the gene matches: 7. Germline V CDR1 and CDR2: DFQATT, SNEGSKA (reference sequence). This CDR3 is CSARLAGQITDTQYF. In nucleotides, the CDR3 is TGCAGTGCAAGACTAGCGGGGCAGATCACAGATACGCAGTATTTT.

V and J are TRBV2 and TRBJ2-2; TRBD2 aligns across 8 bases. J was trimmed by 8 bases and V by 5 bases; bases with no gene match: 7. The CDR3 length is 14 residues. Germline V CDR1 and CDR2: SNHLY, FYNNEI. CDR3 nucleotide sequence: TGTGCCAGCAGTAGTCTAGCGGGTTGGGGGGAGCTGTTTTTT. Its translation: CASSSLAGWGELFF.

In its sample, this clonotype was seen a few times. This CDR3 is CASSLREGLYQQFF. For the CDR3, the DNA is TGTGCCAGCAGCTTACGTGAGGGGTTGTATCAGCAGTTCTTC. The chain couples TRBV7-8 to TRBJ2-1; possibly TRBD1 or TRBD2 for D (5 bases each). Between the trimmed V and J ends, which lost 2 bases and 11 bases, there was a span of 16 bases. There are 14 residues in the CDR3. Per germline, CDR1 SGHVS and CDR2 FQNEAQ. Variable domain in full (rest from reference TRBV7-8 and TRBJ2-1): GAGVSQSPRYKVAKRGQDVALRCDPISGHVSLFWYQQALGQGPEFLTYFQNEAQLDKSGLPSDRFFAERPEGSVSTLKIQRTQQEDSAVYLCASSLREGLYQQFFGPGTRLTVL.

V gene TRBV9 combines with J gene TRBJ2-1; D is uncertain. The CDR3 has 16 amino acids. V shed 2 bases and J shed 4 bases, with 16 bases lying between them. Germline V lookup: CDR1 SGDLS, CDR2 YYNGEE. The CDR3 DNA reads as TGTGCCAGCAGCGTTTCTGCTTCAACCTTATACAATGAGCAGTTCTTC. As protein: CASSVSASTLYNEQFF.

This chain uses TRBV28 with TRBJ1-2, with 7 bases lining up with TRBD1. The CDR3 runs to 15 residues. The V gene end was trimmed by 3 bases and the J gene end by 5 bases; junction bases not matched to a gene: 9. Looked up from germline, CDR1 is MDHEN and CDR2 is SYDVKM. CDR3 residues: CASSFGLGGDYGYTF. DNA for the CDR3: TGTGCCAGCAGTTTCGGTTTAGGGGGCGATTATGGCTACACCTTC.